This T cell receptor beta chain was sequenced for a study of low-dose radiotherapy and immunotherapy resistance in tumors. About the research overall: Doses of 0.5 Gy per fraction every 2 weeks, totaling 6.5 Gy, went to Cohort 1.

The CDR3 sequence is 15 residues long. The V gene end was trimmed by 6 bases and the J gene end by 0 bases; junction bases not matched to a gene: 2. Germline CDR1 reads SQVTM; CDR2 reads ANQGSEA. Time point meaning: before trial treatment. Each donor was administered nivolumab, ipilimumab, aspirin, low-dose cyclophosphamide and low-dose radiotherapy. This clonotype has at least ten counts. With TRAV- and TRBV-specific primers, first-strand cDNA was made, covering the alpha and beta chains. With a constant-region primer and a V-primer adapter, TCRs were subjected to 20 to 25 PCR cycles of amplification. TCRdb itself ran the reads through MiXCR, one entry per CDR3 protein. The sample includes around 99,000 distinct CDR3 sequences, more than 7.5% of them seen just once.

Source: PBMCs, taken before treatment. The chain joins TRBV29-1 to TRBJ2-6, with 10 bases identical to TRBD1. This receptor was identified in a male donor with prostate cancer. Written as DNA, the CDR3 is TGCAGCGTGAGGGACAGGGGCTCTGGGGCCAACGTCCTGACTTTC. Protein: CSVRDRGSGANVLTF.